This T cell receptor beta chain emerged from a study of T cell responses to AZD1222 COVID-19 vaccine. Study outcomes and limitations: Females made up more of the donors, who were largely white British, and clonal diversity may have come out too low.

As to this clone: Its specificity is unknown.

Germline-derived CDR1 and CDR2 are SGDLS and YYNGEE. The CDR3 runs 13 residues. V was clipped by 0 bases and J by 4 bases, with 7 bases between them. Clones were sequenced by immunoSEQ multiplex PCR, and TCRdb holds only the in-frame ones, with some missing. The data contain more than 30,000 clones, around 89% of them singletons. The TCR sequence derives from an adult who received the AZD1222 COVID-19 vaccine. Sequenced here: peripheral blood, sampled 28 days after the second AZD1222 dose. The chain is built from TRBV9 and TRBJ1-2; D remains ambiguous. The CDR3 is CASSVEGSYGYTF. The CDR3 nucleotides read TGTGCCAGCAGCGTAGAGGGCTCCTATGGCTACACCTTC.